Presented here are 15 T cell receptor beta chains from one specimen sequenced in a study of cytomegalovirus exposure and HLA in healthy donors. This PCR relied on a set of 60 Vbeta primers and 13 Jbeta primers. The protocol was immunoSEQ multiplex PCR, while the TCRdb copy is restricted to in-frame clones and leaves out a portion. The sample contains about 200,000 clones, 80% to 90% of which appear only once. What was sequenced was PBMCs. The source is a woman under 40 in good health and CMV-seronegative.

The V call is TRBV5-1, the J call TRBJ1-2; 7 bases agree with TRBD1. J lost 8 bases, V lost 1 base, and 11 bases had no gene match. Germline assignment: CDR1 SGHRS and CDR2 YFSETQ. This CDR3 comprises 15 residues. Here the CDR3 reads CASSLTGQKTVGYTF. Here the CDR3 DNA reads TGCGCCAGCAGCTTGACGGGACAGAAAACCGTCGGCTACACCTTC.

The chain combines TRBV20-1 with TRBJ1-2; no reliable D call. This CDR3 has 10 amino acids. Trimming took off 7 bases at V and 1 base at J, with 4 bases between the two ends. Germline V gene sequence: CDR1 DFQATT, CDR2 SNEGSKA (reference sequence). The CDR3 loop reads CSGLNYGYTF. The CDR3 DNA is TGCAGTGGGCTTAACTATGGCTACACCTTC.

This clone was observed a handful of times. The chain couples TRBV5-1 to TRBJ2-3; D not certain. The CDR3 runs 16 residues. CDR1 is SGHRS and CDR2 is YFSETQ in the germline V gene. V was trimmed by 1 base and J by 4 bases, leaving 16 bases between them. The CDR3 protein is CASSLYADLGPDTQYF. The CDR3 region has the DNA TGCGCCAGCAGCTTGTATGCGGATCTAGGCCCAGATACGCAGTATTTT. Looking up the rest from reference TRBV5-1 and TRBJ2-3 gives the full variable domain: KAGVTQTPRYLIKTRGQQVTLSCSPISGHRSVSWYQQTPGQGLQFLFEYFSETQRNKGNFPGRFSGRQFSNSRSEMNVSTLELGDSALYLCASSLYADLGPDTQYFGPGTRLTVL.

The V gene is TRBV20-1, the J gene TRBJ2-7; unclear D gene. The germline CDR1 and CDR2 sequences are DFQATT and SNEGSKA (reference sequence). CDR3 length: 11 residues. Trimming took off 6 bases at V and 7 bases at J, with 13 bases between the two ends. In nucleotides, the CDR3 is TGCAGTGCCCGCCTATTGAATGAGCAGTACTTC. Its translation: CSARLLNEQYF.

The chain joins TRBV7-2 to TRBJ2-7, with TRBD1 as a possible D gene (5 bases). With 1 base removed from V and 4 bases from J, the gap between germline ends came to 11 bases. This CDR3 region has 14 residues. In germline, CDR1 is SGHTA, CDR2 FQGNSA. CDR3 nucleotides: TGTGCCAGCAGCTTAGGTCGGACATCGTACGAGCAGTACTTC. This sequence encodes CASSLGRTSYEQYF.

This clone is a singleton in its sample. The rearrangement uses TRBV19 and TRBJ1-1; weak D call: TRBD1 (5 bases). Germline V lookup: CDR1 LNHDA, CDR2 SQIVND (reference sequence). The CDR3 extends over 13 amino acids. V lost 3 bases to trimming and J lost 1 base, with 6 bases between them. Here the CDR3 DNA reads TGTGCCAGTAGTATGACAGAGAACACTGAAGCTTTCTTT. Amino acids: CASSMTENTEAFF.

The chain couples TRBV6-1 to TRBJ1-5, with TRBD1 as a possible D gene (5 bases). CDR3 length equals 14 residues. Per germline, CDR1 MNHNS and CDR2 SASEGT. V was cut by 5 bases and J by 2 bases, with 10 bases left in between. The CDR3 DNA sequence: TGTGCCAGCAGTCACAGGTTTGGCAATCAGCCCCAGCATTTT. It codes for CASSHRFGNQPQHF.

This chain joins TRBV30 and TRBJ2-2, with TRBD2 identical over 7 bases. The CDR3 has 15 residues. The germline V gene encodes CDR1 GTSNPN and CDR2 SVGIG (reference sequence). V shed 3 bases and J 0 bases; nucleotides not matched to a gene: 4. CDR3 coding DNA: TGTGCCTGGAGGCCCCTAGCGGCGAACACCGGGGAGCTGTTTTTT. Encoded protein: CAWRPLAANTGELFF.

The chain has TRBV5-4 and TRBJ2-1; possible D gene TRBD2, 5 bases. The V gene lost 9 bases and the J gene lost 0 bases, with 13 bases spanning the gap. Germline V gives CDR1 SGHNT, CDR2 YYREEE (reference sequence). The CDR3 runs to 14 residues. The DNA for the CDR3 is TGTGCCACCCGTCCCGAGGGCTCCTACAATGAGCAGTTCTTC. Protein sequence: CATRPEGSYNEQFF.

This chain's CDR3 is CASSEGTLFGELFF. CDR3 nucleotides: TGCGCCAGCAGTGAGGGGACTCTCTTCGGGGAGCTGTTTTTT. The V call is TRBV10-1, the J call TRBJ2-2, with D tentatively TRBD2 (6 bases). This CDR3 region has 14 residues. Germline V gene lookup returns CDR1 WNHNN and CDR2 SYGVQD (reference sequence). Trimming cost V 2 bases and J 7 bases, with 11 bases left between them.

The chain is built from TRBV9 and TRBJ2-3, with 10 bases fitting TRBD1. The germline gives CDR1 SGDLS, CDR2 YYNGEE. This CDR3 comprises 18 residues. Unmatched junction bases numbered 12, after V lost 3 bases and J lost 2 bases. CDR3 sequence reads: CASSGRIGQGVYTDTQYF. The CDR3 DNA is TGTGCCAGCAGCGGCCGAATAGGACAGGGGGTTTACACAGATACGCAGTATTTT.

The V call is TRBV29-1, the J call TRBJ1-1, with D uncertain. Per the germline V gene, CDR1 is SQVTM and CDR2 is ANQGSEA. Trimming took 2 bases from V and 6 from J, leaving 7 bases between them. The CDR3 totals 11 residues. CDR3 sequence (DNA): TGCAGCGTTGAACTAGTCCCTGAAGCTTTCTTT. Its protein product is CSVELVPEAFF.

This chain uses TRBV5-8 with TRBJ1-5; TRBD1 agrees at 7 bases. The germline V gene has CDR1 SGHTS and CDR2 YDEGEE. The CDR3 loop spans 16 amino acids. Trimming at V came to 3 bases and at J to 6 bases, leaving 12 bases not matched to a gene. For the CDR3, the DNA is TGTGCCAGCAGCTCGCTGGACAGGATATTCGGTCAGCCCCAGCATTTT. Protein: CASSSLDRIFGQPQHF.

The V and J genes are TRBV19 and TRBJ2-7; 8 bases agree with TRBD1. V was pared by 3 bases and J by 2 bases, with 3 bases of the junction left unmatched. Germline V lookup: CDR1 LNHDA, CDR2 SQIVND (reference sequence). The CDR3 contains 14 residues. The CDR3 coding sequence is TGTGCCAGTAGTATCGGGACAGGTCCCTACGAGCAGTACTTC. It encodes CASSIGTGPYEQYF.

This clone was seen a few times. V gene TRBV29-1 combines with J gene TRBJ2-7; no firm D call. This CDR3 spans 11 amino acids. V was trimmed by 4 bases and J by 6 bases, leaving 10 bases between them. From germline, CDR1 is SQVTM and CDR2 ANQGSEA. CDR3 in DNA: TGCAGCGTTGCTCTAGTTGGCGAGCAGTACTTC. Its protein product is CSVALVGEQYF.